Each of the 9 T cell receptor beta chains below was sequenced from the same sample in a study of cytomegalovirus exposure and HLA in healthy donors. Vbeta (60) and Jbeta (13) primers were used in the PCR. Repertoires were generated with immunoSEQ multiplex PCR, while TCRdb's copy carries only in-frame clones and drops some. The data show about 150,000 clones, roughly 77% seen once. Input material: PBMCs. The receptors were sampled from a human donor in good health.

This chain connects TRBV5-4 to TRBJ1-4; 9 bases agree with TRBD1. The J segment lost 7 bases and the V segment lost 4 bases, leaving 5 bases of the junction unmatched. CDR3 length equals 14 residues. CDR1 is SGHNT, CDR2 YYREEE, per germline (reference sequence). The CDR3 DNA reads TGTGCCAGCAGCAGGACAGGGGAGAGTGAAAAACTGTTTTTT. As protein: CASSRTGESEKLFF.

This clone was seen a handful of times. This sequence joins TRBV9 and TRBJ2-7; no clear D. In germline, CDR1 is SGDLS, CDR2 YYNGEE. The CDR3 has 17 amino acids. Deletions cut 4 bases from V and 2 bases from J, with 22 bases between. The CDR3 nucleotides are TGTGCCAGCAGCCCCCGCTGCGCGGTCCACTTAACCTACGAGCAGTACTTC. Amino acid sequence: CASSPRCAVHLTYEQYF.

This clone was seen just once. The chain carries TRBV6-5 and TRBJ1-1; 8 bases fit TRBD1. V lost 6 bases and J lost 0; bases outside the gene matches: 3. Looked up from germline, CDR1 is MNHEY and CDR2 is SVGAGI. The length of the CDR3 is 14 residues. The CDR3 DNA sequence: TGTGCCAGCAGGAGGACAGGGTTGAACACTGAAGCTTTCTTT. This codes for CASRRTGLNTEAFF.

The rearrangement uses TRBV29-1 and TRBJ2-2, with 11 bases identical to TRBD2. Germline V lookup: CDR1 SQVTM, CDR2 ANQGSEA. After removal of 8 bases from V and 4 bases from J, the junction contained 3 bases not matched to a gene. This CDR3 has 13 amino acids. This CDR3 is CSTGLAATGELFF. The CDR3 nucleotides read TGCAGCACGGGACTAGCGGCCACCGGGGAGCTGTTTTTT.

This chain connects TRBV2 to TRBJ2-7; a weak D match, TRBD2 (5 bases). This CDR3 is 12 amino acids long. Looked up from germline, CDR1 is SNHLY and CDR2 is FYNNEI. V was pared by 4 bases and J by 1 base, with 5 bases between. CDR3 in amino acids: CASSGESYEQYF. The CDR3 bases are TGTGCCAGCAGTGGGGAGTCCTACGAGCAGTACTTC.

This clone was seen just once. This sequence joins TRBV7-6 and TRBJ2-1; TRBD2 aligns across 9 bases. The V gene end was trimmed by 5 bases and the J gene end by 10 bases; junction bases not matched to a gene: 15. The CDR3 consists of 16 residues. Germline assignment: CDR1 SGHVS and CDR2 FNYEAQ. The CDR3 loop is CASSAEGLAVPYEQFF. The DNA for the CDR3 is TGTGCCAGCAGCGCCGAGGGACTAGCTGTCCCATACGAGCAGTTCTTC.

With regard to this clone: Relative to the germline gene, one junction end is altered; a read error may explain this. The rearrangement joins TRBV5-1 to TRBJ1-2; 8 positions agree with TRBD1. The germline gives CDR1 SGHRS, CDR2 YFSETQ. There are 14 residues in the CDR3. In DNA, the CDR3 is TGCGCCAGCAGCCGGGAGGACAGGGCCTATGGCTACCCCTTC. Protein product: CASSREDRAYGYPF. The variable domain in full, completed from reference TRBV5-1 and TRBJ1-2, reads KAGVTQTPRYLIKTRGQQVTLSCSPISGHRSVSWYQQTPGQGLQFLFEYFSETQRNKGNFPGRFSGRQFSNSRSEMNVSTLELGDSALYLCASSREDRAYGYPFGSGTRLTVV.

The chain joins TRBV10-3 to TRBJ2-3; D perhaps matches TRBD2 (6 bases). V was clipped by 6 bases and J by 0 bases, with 13 bases between them. Germline-derived CDR1 and CDR2 are ENHRY and SYGVKD. The CDR3 is 15 amino acids. CDR3 loop: CAISGWGESTDTQYF. CDR3 DNA: TGTGCCATCAGCGGCTGGGGGGAAAGCACAGATACGCAGTATTTT.

Remarks on this clone: This specimen includes other DNA sequences encoding the same CDR3. The chain carries TRBV5-6 and TRBJ2-7; D perhaps matches TRBD1 (6 bases). The length of the CDR3 is 15 residues. Trimming took off 0 bases at V and 4 bases at J, with 14 bases between the two ends. The germline gives CDR1 SGHDT, CDR2 YYEEEE. This chain's CDR3 is CASSLVAGVSYEQYF. In nucleotides, the CDR3 is TGTGCCAGCAGCTTGGTGGCAGGGGTTTCATACGAGCAGTACTTC. Full variable domain (missing parts from reference TRBV5-6 and TRBJ2-7): DAGVTQSPTHLIKTRGQQVTLRCSPKSGHDTVSWYQQALGQGPQFIFQYYEEEERQRGNFPDRFSGHQFPNYSSELNVNALLLGDSALYLCASSLVAGVSYEQYFGPGTRLTVT.